This TCR beta chain was captured in a study of a mutant IDH1 vaccine in newly diagnosed glioma. The time point is: week 5, during vaccination. Each vaccine dose was 300 ug of mutant IDH1 20-mer peptide, with topical imiquimod. Method: immunoSEQ multiplex PCR; TCRdb's copy keeps in-frame clones and lacks some. Of more than 25,000 clones detected, 65% to 85% appear once; the ten largest clones hold roughly a tenth. The germline CDR1 and CDR2 sequences are SGDLS and YYNGEE. The CDR3 runs 16 residues. The V gene lost 1 base and the J gene lost 4 bases, with 18 bases spanning the gap. By frequency in the sample, this clone is medium-sized (0.01 to 0.1%). The antigen is unknown.

The clonotype comes from a man aged 40-55 years with glioma. The rearrangement links TRBV9 to TRBJ2-7, with D perhaps TRBD2 (6 bases). The sequences come from PBMCs, collected from a glioma patient whose treatment included an IDH1 peptide vaccine. The CDR3 reads CASSVRVWRGLYEQYV. The CDR3 region has the DNA TGTGCCAGCAGCGTAAGGGTCTGGCGGGGCTTGTACGAGCAGTACGTC.